These 14 T cell receptor beta chains came from one sample sequenced in a study of CD4+ T cells in melanoma. Assay used: immunoSEQ multiplex PCR; TCRdb lists only in-frame clones, some missing. The table lists over 100,000 clones, approximately 92% of them singletons. Sample: peripheral blood. The origin of the receptors is a human donor with melanoma.

The CDR3 here is CASSYYSNEQFF. The CDR3 nucleotides are TGTGCCAGCAGCTACTATTCCAATGAGCAGTTCTTC. The rearrangement joins TRBV9 to TRBJ2-1, with D uncertain. Trimming cost V 4 bases and J 6 bases, with 8 bases left between them. Germline loops: CDR1 SGDLS, CDR2 YYNGEE. The CDR3 has 12 amino acids.

The genes are TRBV5-1 and TRBJ2-1; 8 bases map to TRBD1. Germline assignment: CDR1 SGHRS and CDR2 YFSETQ. The CDR3 has 15 residues. The junction had 6 bases not matched to a gene; V was cut back by 4 bases and J by 3 bases. The CDR3 sequence: CASSPGQGLYNEQFF. The CDR3 DNA reads as TGCGCCAGCAGCCCCGGACAGGGCCTCTACAATGAGCAGTTCTTC.

The genes are TRBV28 and TRBJ2-5, with 11 bases fitting TRBD2. The V segment lost 5 bases and the J segment 4 bases; nucleotides outside the gene matches: 9. The CDR3 has 16 amino acids. Germline CDR1 reads MDHEN; CDR2 reads SYDVKM. The CDR3 here is CASSPIAGGSRETQYF. The CDR3 region has the DNA TGTGCCAGCAGTCCAATAGCGGGGGGGTCCAGAGAGACCCAGTACTTC.

The V and J genes are TRBV11-2 and TRBJ2-6; tentatively, D is TRBD1 or TRBD2 (5 bases each). The CDR3 covers 18 residues. The V end lost 5 bases, the J end lost 1 base, and 18 bases lay between the germline ends. Per the germline V gene, CDR1 is SGHAT and CDR2 is FQNNGV. CDR3 DNA: TGTGCCAGCAGCCGCATTCCGGGACGGGTATCTGGGGCCAACGTCCTGACTTTC. Translation gives CASSRIPGRVSGANVLTF.

The chain couples TRBV10-3 to TRBJ2-4; D may be TRBD2 (6 bases). The CDR3 runs 15 residues. Trimming stripped 2 bases from V and 7 bases from J, with 15 bases between. The germline gives CDR1 ENHRY, CDR2 SYGVKD. The CDR3: CAISERSSEANIQYF. Here the CDR3 DNA reads TGTGCCATCAGTGAGCGGTCTAGCGAAGCGAACATTCAGTACTTC.

This rearrangement joins TRBV11-2 to TRBJ2-1; 8 bases are a match to TRBD2. CDR1 SGHAT and CDR2 FQNNGV come from the germline V gene. The CDR3 has 16 residues. The V and J ends lost 1 base and 9 bases, in that order; junction bases with no gene match: 11. CDR3: CASSLALLAGKAEQFF. Here the CDR3 DNA reads TGTGCCAGCAGCTTAGCCCTCTTAGCGGGGAAGGCTGAGCAGTTCTTC.

Here the CDR3 reads CASRPGRTSGKYF. CDR3 nucleotide sequence: TGTGCCAGCAGGCCGGGGCGGACTAGCGGGAAGTACTTC. The V and J genes are TRBV6-6 and TRBJ2-7; the match to TRBD2 covers 12 bases. The germline V gene encodes CDR1 MNHNY and CDR2 SVGAGI (reference sequence). The J segment lost 11 bases and the V segment lost 6 bases, leaving 8 bases of the junction unmatched. CDR3 length: 13 amino acids.

The CDR3 region is CSVESPSGAFYEQYF. As DNA, the CDR3 is TGCAGCGTTGAGTCCCCTAGCGGGGCCTTCTACGAGCAGTACTTC. V usage is TRBV29-1 and J usage is TRBJ2-7, with 9 bases identical to TRBD2. The CDR3 length is 15 residues. In germline, CDR1 is SQVTM, CDR2 ANQGSEA. V trimming: 3 bases; J trimming: 3 bases; junction bases outside the gene matches: 9.

J is TRBJ2-1 and V is TRBV6-1, with 10 positions matching TRBD1. In germline, CDR1 is MNHNS, CDR2 SASEGT. The CDR3 sequence is 14 residues long. V was clipped by 6 bases and J by 4 bases; unmatched bases: 3. This CDR3 reads CASRPGQGYNEQFF. The CDR3 DNA reads TGTGCCAGCAGGCCGGGACAGGGGTACAATGAGCAGTTCTTC.

This rearrangement joins TRBV7-9 to TRBJ1-5, with 9 bases fitting TRBD1. Trimming cost V 5 bases and J 5 bases; bases outside gene matches: 7. This CDR3 region has 15 residues. Germline CDR1 reads SEHNR; CDR2 reads FQNEAQ (reference sequence). In nucleotides, the CDR3 is TGTGCCAGCAGCACCGGGACAGGGTTTTATCAGCCCCAGCATTTT. Translated, it gives CASSTGTGFYQPQHF.

V usage is TRBV4-2 and J usage is TRBJ2-7; possibly TRBD2 for D (5 bases). The V gene's germline CDR1 is LGHNA and CDR2 YNFKEQ. With 0 bases removed from V and 0 bases from J, the gap between germline ends came to 15 bases. This CDR3 has 17 amino acids. The CDR3 DNA reads TGTGCCAGCAGCCAAGATAGTACCGGAGGTATCTCCTACGAGCAGTACTTC. This sequence encodes CASSQDSTGGISYEQYF.

CDR3 amino acids: CASSFSRGYEQYF. The CDR3 nucleotides are TGTGCCAGCAGTTTTTCCCGGGGCTACGAGCAGTACTTC. This chain uses TRBV27 with TRBJ2-7; D possibly corresponds to TRBD2 (5 bases). The CDR3 consists of 13 residues. Germline V gives CDR1 MNHEY, CDR2 SMNVEV (reference sequence). V lost 3 bases and J lost 3, with 9 bases in between.

This chain uses TRBV5-6 with TRBJ2-7; D remains unclear. CDR3 size: 13 residues. Germline-derived CDR1 and CDR2 are SGHDT and YYEEEE. Trimming removed 0 bases from V and 6 bases from J, with 10 bases in between. The CDR3 protein is CASSLAWSGEQYF. CDR3 sequence (DNA): TGTGCCAGCAGCTTGGCCTGGTCGGGCGAGCAGTACTTC.

This clone was found once. The chain couples TRBV7-8 to TRBJ1-2; 7 nucleotides align to TRBD1. Trimming at V came to 5 bases and at J to 6 bases, leaving 9 bases not matched to a gene. This CDR3 region has 14 residues. Germline values: CDR1 SGHVS, CDR2 FQNEAQ. CDR3 sequence (DNA): TGTGCCAGCAGCCGTAAACTCACAGGGGATGGCTACACCTTC. Translated, it gives CASSRKLTGDGYTF.